This T cell receptor beta chain was documented in a study of identical twins' blood T cells. Study conclusions and caveats: Each donor's most abundant TCRbeta clonotypes shared more CDR3 sequences with her twin than unrelated donors.

The three twin pairs were reared together, likely meeting the same infections. A previously described protocol, modified, built RNA-based TCR cDNA libraries. In TCRdb, the 5' RACE reads were re-called with MiXCR into one record per CDR3 protein. In the table there are fewer than 450,000 distinct CDR3 sequences, roughly 31% of which are singletons. This clonotype was seen only a few times. Its matching antigen is unknown. The CDR3 is 11 amino acids. Trimming removed 4 bases from V and 6 bases from J, with 5 bases in between. Germline V gene data show CDR1 as ENHRY and CDR2 as SYGVKD. The chain links TRBV10-3 to TRBJ2-3, with D hard to call. Sample: PBMCs. The TCR comes from a woman aged 18-55 years in good health. The CDR3 coding sequence is TGTGCCATCAGTGGACGGGATACGCAGTATTTT. Translation gives CAISGRDTQYF.